These 4 T cell receptor beta chains were all obtained from the same sample, sequenced in a study of blood T cell repertoires in COVID-19. Profiling relied on immunoSEQ multiplex PCR, and the TCRdb table lists in-frame clones only, not all of them. The sample consists of about 300,000 clones, roughly 88% of them appearing once. The sample consisted of PBMCs or T cells enriched from blood (not recorded which). These receptors originate from a man between 25 and 39 years old who had recovered from COVID-19.

The genes are TRBV18 and TRBJ1-5, with D perhaps TRBD1 (5 bases). Germline-derived CDR1 and CDR2 are KGHSH and LQKENI. The germline V and J ends were trimmed by 3 bases and 4 bases, with 7 bases remaining between them. The CDR3 is 13 residues long. CDR3 DNA: TGTGCCAGCTCACCGGACAAAAATCAGCCCCAGCATTTT. Its translation: CASSPDKNQPQHF. Drawing the rest from reference TRBV18 and TRBJ1-5, the complete variable domain is NAGVMQNPRHLVRRRGQEARLRCSPMKGHSHVYWYRQLPEEGLKFMVYLQKENIIDESGMPKERFSAEFPKEGPSILRIQQVVRGDSAAYFCASSPDKNQPQHFGDGTRLSIL.

This chain uses TRBV4-1 with TRBJ1-5, with TRBD1 identical over 7 bases. CDR3 length: 15 residues. CDR1 MGHRA and CDR2 YSYEKL come from the germline V gene. Trimming at V came to 2 bases and at J to 3 bases, leaving 4 bases not matched to a gene. CDR3 sequence reads: CASSQQGQPNQPQHF. Written as DNA, the CDR3 is TGCGCCAGCAGCCAACAGGGACAGCCCAATCAGCCCCAGCATTTT.

This chain uses TRBV19 with TRBJ1-2; perhaps TRBD1 as D (6 bases). CDR1 and CDR2 (germline): LNHDA, SQIVND (reference sequence). The V end was cut by 6 bases, the J end by 4 bases, with 12 bases between. The length of the CDR3 is 13 residues. CDR3 in amino acids: CASRSGQSYGYTF. The CDR3 DNA is TGTGCCAGTAGGTCTGGACAGTCCTATGGCTACACCTTC.

The chain employs TRBV20-1 and TRBJ2-2; TRBD2 aligns across 7 bases. In germline, CDR1 is DFQATT, CDR2 SNEGSKA (reference sequence). With V trimmed by 3 bases and J by 3 bases, 10 bases remained unmatched. This CDR3 contains 16 residues. CDR3 sequence reads: CSASPHERGDTGELFF. As DNA, the CDR3 is TGCAGTGCTAGTCCTCACGAGCGGGGAGACACCGGGGAGCTGTTTTTT.